This T cell receptor (beta chain) appears in the sequencing data of a study of cytomegalovirus exposure and HLA in healthy donors. Study-wide context: There were around 100 million unique TCR beta sequences, drawn from approximately 180 million T cells, in an earlier analysis. General study findings and limits: In a later analysis, CMV-associated beta chains were mostly HLA-associated, it appeared.

60 Vbeta and 13 Jbeta primers were used in PCR. Sequenced by immunoSEQ multiplex PCR; TCRdb stores in-frame clones only, minus some. The sample has tens of thousands of clones, around three quarters seen once. Trimming removed 4 bases at V and 9 bases at J, with 14 bases between. CDR3 length equals 13 residues. Germline V gene lookup returns CDR1 SGHRS and CDR2 YFSETQ. With regard to this clone: Its antigen is unknown.

The chain joins TRBV5-1 to TRBJ2-1; D might be TRBD1 (6 bases). This clonotype was obtained from a woman between 35 and 50 years old in good health and CMV-seropositive. Sequenced material: PBMCs. The CDR3 nucleotides are TGCGCCAGCAGCCTTTACAGGGATGGTGAGCAGTTCTTC. Translated, it gives CASSLYRDGEQFF.